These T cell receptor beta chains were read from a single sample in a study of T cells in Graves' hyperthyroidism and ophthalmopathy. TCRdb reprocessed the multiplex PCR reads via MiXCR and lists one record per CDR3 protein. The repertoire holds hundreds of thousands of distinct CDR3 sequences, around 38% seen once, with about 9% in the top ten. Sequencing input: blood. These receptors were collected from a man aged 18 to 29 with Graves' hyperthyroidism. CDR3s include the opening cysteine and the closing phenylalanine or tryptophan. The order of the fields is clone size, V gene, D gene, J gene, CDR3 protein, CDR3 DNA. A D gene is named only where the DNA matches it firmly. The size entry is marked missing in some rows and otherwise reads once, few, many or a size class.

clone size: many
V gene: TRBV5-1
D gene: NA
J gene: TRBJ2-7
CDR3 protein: CASSLEQGASYEQYF
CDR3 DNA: TGCGCCAGCAGCTTGGAGCAGGGAGCATCCTACGAGCAGTACTTC

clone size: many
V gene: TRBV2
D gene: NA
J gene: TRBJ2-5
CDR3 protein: CASRGGKTQYF
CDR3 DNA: TGTGCCAGCAGAGGGGGGAAGACCCAGTACTTC

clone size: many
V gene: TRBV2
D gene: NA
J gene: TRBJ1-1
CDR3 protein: CASSNSGELEAFF
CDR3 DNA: TGTGCCAGCAGCAACTCAGGGGAATTAGAAGCTTTCTTT

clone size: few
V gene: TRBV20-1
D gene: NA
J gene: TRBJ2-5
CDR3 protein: CSALGLDPQETQYF
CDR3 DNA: TGCAGTGCCTTGGGACTCGACCCACAAGAGACCCAGTACTTC

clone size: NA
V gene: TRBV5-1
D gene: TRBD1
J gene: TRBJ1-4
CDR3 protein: CASSLMGQGSEKLFF
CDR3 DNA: TGCGCCAGCAGCTTGATGGGACAGGGGTCTGAAAAACTGTTTTTT

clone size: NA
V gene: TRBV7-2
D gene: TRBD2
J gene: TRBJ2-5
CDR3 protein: CASSLVGLAGGHQETQYF
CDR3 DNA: TGTGCCAGCAGCTTAGTAGGGTTAGCGGGGGGCCACCAAGAGACCCAGTACTTC

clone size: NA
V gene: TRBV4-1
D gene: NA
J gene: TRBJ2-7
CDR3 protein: CASSQGNDWDEQYF
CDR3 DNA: TGCGCCAGCAGCCAAGGAAACGACTGGGACGAGCAGTACTTC

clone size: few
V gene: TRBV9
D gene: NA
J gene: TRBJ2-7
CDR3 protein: CASSVGSAKYYEQYF
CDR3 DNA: TGTGCCAGCAGCGTAGGGTCAGCAAAATACTACGAGCAGTACTTC

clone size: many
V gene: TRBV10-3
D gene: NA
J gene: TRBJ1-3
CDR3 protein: CAISELTKGSGNTIYF
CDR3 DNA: TGTGCCATCAGTGAGTTAACGAAGGGCTCTGGAAACACCATATATTTT

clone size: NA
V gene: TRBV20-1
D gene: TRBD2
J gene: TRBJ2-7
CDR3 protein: CSARDGGGGTLSYEQYF
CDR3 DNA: TGCAGTGCTAGAGATGGGGGGGGAGGAACCCTCTCCTACGAGCAGTACTTC

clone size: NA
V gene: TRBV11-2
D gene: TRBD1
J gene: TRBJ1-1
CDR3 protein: CASSFGQGSLGTEAFF
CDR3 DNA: TGTGCCAGCAGCTTCGGACAGGGAAGTCTGGGGACTGAAGCTTTCTTT

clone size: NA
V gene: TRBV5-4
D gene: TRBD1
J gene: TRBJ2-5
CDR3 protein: CASSLPGGQGETQYF
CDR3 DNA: TGTGCCAGCAGCTTGCCGGGGGGACAGGGAGAGACCCAGTACTTC

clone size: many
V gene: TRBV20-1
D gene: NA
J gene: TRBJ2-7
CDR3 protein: CSASIHRYEQYF
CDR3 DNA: TGCAGTGCCAGTATCCACCGCTACGAGCAGTACTTC

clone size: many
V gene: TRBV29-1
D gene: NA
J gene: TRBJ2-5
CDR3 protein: CSVALGGVETQYF
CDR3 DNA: TGCAGCGTTGCTCTGGGGGGCGTAGAGACCCAGTACTTC

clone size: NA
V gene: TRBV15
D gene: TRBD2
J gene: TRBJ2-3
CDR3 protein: CATRTSGRTDTQYF
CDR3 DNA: TGTGCCACCAGGACTAGCGGGAGAACAGATACGCAGTATTTT

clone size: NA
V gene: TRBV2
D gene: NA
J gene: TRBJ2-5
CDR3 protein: CASSEWVGETQYF
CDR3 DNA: TGTGCCAGCAGTGAATGGGTAGGGGAGACCCAGTACTTC